The next 7 T cell receptor beta chains were all read from a single sample in a study of Graves' ophthalmopathy and Graves' hyperthyroidism. The authors amplified TCR beta CDR3 regions from RNA transcripts. HTBI primers served in a first-round RT-PCR, which a second-round multiplex PCR followed. TCRdb reprocessed the multiplex PCR reads with MiXCR, giving one entry per CDR3 protein. The sample has about 210,000 distinct CDR3 sequences, around 28% seen once. Input material: peripheral blood. These receptors all come from a man in his forties or fifties with Graves' ophthalmopathy.

The chain employs TRBV12-3 or TRBV12-4 and TRBJ2-5; 8 nucleotides agree with TRBD2. The CDR3 extends over 16 amino acids. V lost 5 bases and J lost 5; bases outside the gene matches: 13. The CDR3, as DNA: TGTGCCAGCAGTCCCACATTCAGCGGGGGATGGGAGACCCAGTACTTC. Amino acid sequence: CASSPTFSGGWETQYF.

This clonotype was picked up many times. The chain joins TRBV12-3 or TRBV12-4 to TRBJ2-2; D gene uncertain. Trimming pared 7 bases from V and 6 bases from J, leaving 15 bases between. The CDR3 runs 14 residues. CDR3 nucleotides: TGTGCCAGCAATCCGGGTCAGGTCCCCGGGGAGCTGTTTTTT. Residues: CASNPGQVPGELFF.

There are many counts of this clonotype. This chain links TRBV7-2 with TRBJ2-7; 11 bases match TRBD2. CDR1 SGHTA and CDR2 FQGNSA come from the germline V gene. CDR3 size: 17 residues. V was pared by 5 bases and J by 4 bases, with 13 bases of the junction left unmatched. CDR3 amino acids: CASSQTSGEGGLYEQYF. The CDR3 DNA reads as TGTGCCAGCAGCCAGACTAGCGGGGAGGGCGGCCTTTACGAGCAGTACTTC.

This clonotype has a count of ten or more. This chain uses TRBV6-2 or TRBV6-3 with TRBJ2-7; 10 nucleotides align to TRBD2. In germline, CDR1 is MNHEY, CDR2 SVGEGT. This CDR3 contains 14 residues. V shed 2 bases and J 6 bases; nucleotides not matched to a gene: 4. In DNA, the CDR3 is TGTGCCAGCAGTTACCTAGCGGGAGTACGCGAGCAGTACTTC. It specifies CASSYLAGVREQYF.

This clonotype has at least ten counts. The chain is built from TRBV20-1 and TRBJ2-7; 7 bases match TRBD2. The CDR3 has 14 residues. Germline loops: CDR1 DFQATT, CDR2 SNEGSKA (reference sequence). Germline trimming cut 3 bases from V and 2 bases from J; bases unmatched to any gene: 7. The CDR3 reads CSASLPSGPYEQYF. Written as DNA, the CDR3 is TGCAGTGCTAGTTTACCTAGCGGTCCCTACGAGCAGTACTTC.

This clonotype appeared many times. This sequence joins TRBV6-4 and TRBJ2-1; TRBD1 matches 8 bases. CDR1 MRHNA and CDR2 SNTAGT come from the germline V gene. The V segment lost 11 bases and the J segment 0 bases; nucleotides outside the gene matches: 21. The CDR3 contains 19 residues. DNA of the CDR3: TGTGCCGGGGGGACAGGTCCCGAGGAGGAAATCGGCTCCTACAATGAGCAGTTCTTC. This codes for CAGGTGPEEEIGSYNEQFF.

The sample holds many counts of this clonotype. This chain uses TRBV7-2 with TRBJ2-6; no clear D gene. There are 16 residues in the CDR3. The germline CDR1 and CDR2 sequences are SGHTA and FQGNSA. V dropped 5 bases and J dropped 2 bases, with 13 bases sitting between them. The DNA of the CDR3 is TGTGCCAGCAGCCCGCTCGCAGGAACTGGGGCCAACGTCCTGACTTTC. This gives the protein CASSPLAGTGANVLTF.